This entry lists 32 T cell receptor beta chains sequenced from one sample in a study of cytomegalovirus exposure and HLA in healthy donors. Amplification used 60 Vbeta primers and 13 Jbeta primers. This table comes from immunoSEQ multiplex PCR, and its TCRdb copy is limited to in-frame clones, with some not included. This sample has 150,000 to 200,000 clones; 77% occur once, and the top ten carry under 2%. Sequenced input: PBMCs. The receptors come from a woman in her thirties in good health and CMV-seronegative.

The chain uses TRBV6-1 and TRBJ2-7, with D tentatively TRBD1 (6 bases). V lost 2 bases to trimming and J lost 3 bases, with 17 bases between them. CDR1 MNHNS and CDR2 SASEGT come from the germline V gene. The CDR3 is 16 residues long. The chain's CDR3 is CASSERGTKGSYEQYF. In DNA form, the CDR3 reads TGTGCCAGCAGTGAAAGGGGGACGAAGGGCAGCTACGAGCAGTACTTC.

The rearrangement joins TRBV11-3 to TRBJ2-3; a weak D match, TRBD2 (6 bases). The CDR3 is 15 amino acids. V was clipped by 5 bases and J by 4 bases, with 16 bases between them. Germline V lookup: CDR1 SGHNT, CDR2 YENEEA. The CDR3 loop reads CASSKFGGPPDTQYF. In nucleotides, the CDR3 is TGTGCCAGCAGCAAGTTCGGGGGTCCTCCAGATACGCAGTATTTT.

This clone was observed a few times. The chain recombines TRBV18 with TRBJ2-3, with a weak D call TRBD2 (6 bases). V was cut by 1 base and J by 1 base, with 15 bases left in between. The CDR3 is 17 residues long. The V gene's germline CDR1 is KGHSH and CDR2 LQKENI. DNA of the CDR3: TGTGCCAGCTCACCACGGACCTTCGGGGAGGGCACAGATACGCAGTATTTT. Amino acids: CASSPRTFGEGTDTQYF.

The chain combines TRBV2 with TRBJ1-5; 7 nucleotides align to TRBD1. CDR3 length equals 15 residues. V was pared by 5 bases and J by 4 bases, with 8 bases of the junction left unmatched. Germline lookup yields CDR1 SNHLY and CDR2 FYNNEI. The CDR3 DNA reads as TGTGCCAGCAGTTTATCGACAGGGCAAAATCAGCCCCAGCATTTT. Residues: CASSLSTGQNQPQHF. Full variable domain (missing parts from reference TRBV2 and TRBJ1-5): EPEVTQTPSHQVTQMGQEVILRCVPISNHLYFYWYRQILGQKVEFLVSFYNNEISEKSEIFDDQFSVERPDGSNFTLKIRSTKLEDSAMYFCASSLSTGQNQPQHFGDGTRLSIL.

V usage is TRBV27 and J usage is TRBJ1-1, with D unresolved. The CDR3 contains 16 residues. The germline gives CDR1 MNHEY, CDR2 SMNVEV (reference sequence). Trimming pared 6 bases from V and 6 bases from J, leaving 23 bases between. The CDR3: CASSSRLGRWGAEAFF. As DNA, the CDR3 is TGTGCCAGCAGCTCTCGTTTGGGTCGCTGGGGAGCTGAAGCTTTCTTT.

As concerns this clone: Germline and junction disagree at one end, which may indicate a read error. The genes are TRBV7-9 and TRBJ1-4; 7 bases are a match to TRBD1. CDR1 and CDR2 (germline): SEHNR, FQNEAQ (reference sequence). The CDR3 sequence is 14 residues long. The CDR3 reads CSSSLGGTDEKLFF. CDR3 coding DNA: TGTTCCAGCAGCTTAGGGGGGACAGATGAAAAACTGTTTTTT.

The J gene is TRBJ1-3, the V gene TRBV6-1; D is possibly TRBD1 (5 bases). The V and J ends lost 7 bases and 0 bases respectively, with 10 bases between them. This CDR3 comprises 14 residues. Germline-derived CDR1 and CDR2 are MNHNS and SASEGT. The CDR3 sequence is CASTVTDSGNTIYF. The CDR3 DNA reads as TGTGCCAGCACCGTGACAGACTCTGGAAACACCATATATTTT.

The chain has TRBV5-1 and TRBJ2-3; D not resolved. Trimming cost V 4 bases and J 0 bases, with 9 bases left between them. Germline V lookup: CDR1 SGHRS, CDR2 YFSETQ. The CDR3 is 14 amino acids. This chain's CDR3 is CASSPGVSTDTQYF. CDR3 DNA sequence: TGCGCCAGCAGCCCCGGAGTTAGCACAGATACGCAGTATTTT. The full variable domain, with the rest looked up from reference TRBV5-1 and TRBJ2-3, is KAGVTQTPRYLIKTRGQQVTLSCSPISGHRSVSWYQQTPGQGLQFLFEYFSETQRNKGNFPGRFSGRQFSNSRSEMNVSTLELGDSALYLCASSPGVSTDTQYFGPGTRLTVL.

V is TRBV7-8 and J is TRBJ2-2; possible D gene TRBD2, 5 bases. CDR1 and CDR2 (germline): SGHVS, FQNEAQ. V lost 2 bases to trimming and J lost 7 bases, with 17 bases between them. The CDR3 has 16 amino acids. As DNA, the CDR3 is TGTGCCAGCAGCTTAACGGGAATAATCCTAGGCGGGGAGCTGTTTTTT. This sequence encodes CASSLTGIILGGELFF.

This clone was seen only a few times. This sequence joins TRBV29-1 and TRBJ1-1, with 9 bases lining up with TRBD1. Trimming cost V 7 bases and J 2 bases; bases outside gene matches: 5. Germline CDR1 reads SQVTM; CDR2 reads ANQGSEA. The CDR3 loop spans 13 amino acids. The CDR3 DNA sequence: TGCAGCGGTACTACAGGGGGCAACACTGAAGCTTTCTTT. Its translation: CSGTTGGNTEAFF.

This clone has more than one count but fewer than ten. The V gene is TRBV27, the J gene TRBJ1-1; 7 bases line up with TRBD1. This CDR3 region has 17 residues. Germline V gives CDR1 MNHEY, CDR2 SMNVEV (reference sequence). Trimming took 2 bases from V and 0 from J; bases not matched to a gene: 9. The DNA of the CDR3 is TGTGCCAGCAGTTTAAAGGGGGCCCATAGGCTGAACACTGAAGCTTTCTTT. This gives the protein CASSLKGAHRLNTEAFF.

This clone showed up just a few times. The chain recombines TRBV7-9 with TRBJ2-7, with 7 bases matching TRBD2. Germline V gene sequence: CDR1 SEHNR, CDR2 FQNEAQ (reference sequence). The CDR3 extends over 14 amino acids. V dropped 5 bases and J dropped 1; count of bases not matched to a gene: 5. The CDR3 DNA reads TGTGCCAGCAGCCCGAGCGGGATTTCCTACGAGCAGTACTTC. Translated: CASSPSGISYEQYF.

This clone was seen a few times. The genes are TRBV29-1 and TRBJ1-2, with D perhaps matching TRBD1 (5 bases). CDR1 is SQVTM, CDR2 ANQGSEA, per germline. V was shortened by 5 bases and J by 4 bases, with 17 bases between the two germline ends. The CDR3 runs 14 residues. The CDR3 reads CSVSIDRPSYGYTF. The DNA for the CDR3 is TGCAGCGTTAGTATCGACAGACCTTCCTATGGCTACACCTTC. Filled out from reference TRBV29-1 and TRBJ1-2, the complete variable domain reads SAVISQKPSRDICQRGTSLTIQCQVDSQVTMMFWYRQQPGQSLTLIATANQGSEATYESGFVIDKFPISRPNLTFSTLTVSNMSPEDSSIYLCSVSIDRPSYGYTFGSGTRLTVV.

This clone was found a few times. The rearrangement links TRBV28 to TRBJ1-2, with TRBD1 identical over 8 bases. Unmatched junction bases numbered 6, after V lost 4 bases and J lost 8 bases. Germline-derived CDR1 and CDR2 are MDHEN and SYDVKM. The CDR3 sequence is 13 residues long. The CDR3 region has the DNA TGTGCCAGCAGTTCTCAACAGGGGGGAGGCTACACCTTC. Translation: CASSSQQGGGYTF.

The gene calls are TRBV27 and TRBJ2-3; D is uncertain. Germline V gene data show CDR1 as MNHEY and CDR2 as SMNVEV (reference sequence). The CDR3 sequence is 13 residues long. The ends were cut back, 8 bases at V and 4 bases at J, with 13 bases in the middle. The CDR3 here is CASGYRMADTQYF. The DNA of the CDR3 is TGTGCCAGCGGGTACAGAATGGCAGATACGCAGTATTTT.

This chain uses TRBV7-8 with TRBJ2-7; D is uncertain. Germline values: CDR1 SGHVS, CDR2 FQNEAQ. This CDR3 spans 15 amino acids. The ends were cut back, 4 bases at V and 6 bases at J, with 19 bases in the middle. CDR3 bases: TGTGCCAGCAGCTCCCGTCGGGTCTTGCCCCTCGAGCAGTACTTC. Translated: CASSSRRVLPLEQYF. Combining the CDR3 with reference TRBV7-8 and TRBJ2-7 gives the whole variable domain GAGVSQSPRYKVAKRGQDVALRCDPISGHVSLFWYQQALGQGPEFLTYFQNEAQLDKSGLPSDRFFAERPEGSVSTLKIQRTQQEDSAVYLCASSSRRVLPLEQYFGPGTRLTVT.

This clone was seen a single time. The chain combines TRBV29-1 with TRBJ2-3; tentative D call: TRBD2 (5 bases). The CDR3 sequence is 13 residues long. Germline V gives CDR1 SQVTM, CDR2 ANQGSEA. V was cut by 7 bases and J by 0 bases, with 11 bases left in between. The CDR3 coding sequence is TGCAGCGCGACCGGGGTAAGCACAGATACGCAGTATTTT. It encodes CSATGVSTDTQYF.

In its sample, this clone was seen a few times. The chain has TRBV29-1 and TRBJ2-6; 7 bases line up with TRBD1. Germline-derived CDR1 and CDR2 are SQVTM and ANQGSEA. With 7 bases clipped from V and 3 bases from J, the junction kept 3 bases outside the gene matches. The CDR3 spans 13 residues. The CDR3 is CSGQGFGANVLTF. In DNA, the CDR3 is TGCAGCGGACAGGGTTTTGGGGCCAACGTCCTGACTTTC.

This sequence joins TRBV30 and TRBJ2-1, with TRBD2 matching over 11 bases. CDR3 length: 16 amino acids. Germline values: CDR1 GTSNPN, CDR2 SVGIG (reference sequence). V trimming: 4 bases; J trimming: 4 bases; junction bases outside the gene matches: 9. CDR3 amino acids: CAWTRGTSGPYNEQFF. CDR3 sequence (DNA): TGTGCCTGGACTCGGGGGACTAGCGGCCCGTACAATGAGCAGTTCTTC.

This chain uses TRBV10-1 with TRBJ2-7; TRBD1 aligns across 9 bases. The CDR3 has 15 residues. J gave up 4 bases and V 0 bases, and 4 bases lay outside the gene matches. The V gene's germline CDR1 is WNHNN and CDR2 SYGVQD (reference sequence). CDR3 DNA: TGCGCCAGCAGTGAGTCGCGGGACAGGGTTTACGAGCAGTACTTC. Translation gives CASSESRDRVYEQYF.

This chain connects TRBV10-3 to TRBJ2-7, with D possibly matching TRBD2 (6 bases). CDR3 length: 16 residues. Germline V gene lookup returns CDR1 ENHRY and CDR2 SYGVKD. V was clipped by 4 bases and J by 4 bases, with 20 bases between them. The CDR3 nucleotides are TGTGCCATCAGTGGGGGGGACGGCGGATACAGGTACGAGCAGTACTTC. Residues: CAISGGDGGYRYEQYF.

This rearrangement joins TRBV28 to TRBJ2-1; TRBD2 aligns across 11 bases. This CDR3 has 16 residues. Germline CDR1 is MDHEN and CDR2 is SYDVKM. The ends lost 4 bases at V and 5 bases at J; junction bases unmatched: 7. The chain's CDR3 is CASSSPGLAVNNEQFF. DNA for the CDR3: TGTGCCAGCAGTTCCCCGGGACTAGCGGTCAACAATGAGCAGTTCTTC.

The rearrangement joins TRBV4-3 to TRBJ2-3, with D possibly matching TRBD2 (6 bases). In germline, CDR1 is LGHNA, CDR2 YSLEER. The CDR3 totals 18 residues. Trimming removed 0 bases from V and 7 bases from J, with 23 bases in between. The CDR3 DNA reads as TGCGCCAGCAGCCAAGATTCATTGGTGGCTAGCGTCCCAAATACGCAGTATTTT. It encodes CASSQDSLVASVPNTQYF.

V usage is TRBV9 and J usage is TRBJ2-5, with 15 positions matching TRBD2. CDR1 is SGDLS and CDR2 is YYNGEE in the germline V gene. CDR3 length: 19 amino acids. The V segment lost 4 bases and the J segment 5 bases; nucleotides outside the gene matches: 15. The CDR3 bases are TGTGCCAGCAGCCCTAAGGGACTAGCGGGAGGATTGGCCAGGGAGACCCAGTACTTC. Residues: CASSPKGLAGGLARETQYF. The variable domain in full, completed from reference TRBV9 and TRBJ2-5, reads DSGVTQTPKHLITATGQRVTLRCSPRSGDLSVYWYQQSLDQGLQFLIQYYNGEERAKGNILERFSAQQFPDLHSELNLSSLELGDSALYFCASSPKGLAGGLARETQYFGPGTRLLVL.

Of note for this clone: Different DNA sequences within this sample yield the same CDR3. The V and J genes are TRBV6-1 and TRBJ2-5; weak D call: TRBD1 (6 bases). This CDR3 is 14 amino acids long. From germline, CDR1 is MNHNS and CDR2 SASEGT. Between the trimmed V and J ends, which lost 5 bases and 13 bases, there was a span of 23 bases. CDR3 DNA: TGTGCCAGCAGTCCCGACAGGACAATCCGGGGATCGTACTTC. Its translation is CASSPDRTIRGSYF.

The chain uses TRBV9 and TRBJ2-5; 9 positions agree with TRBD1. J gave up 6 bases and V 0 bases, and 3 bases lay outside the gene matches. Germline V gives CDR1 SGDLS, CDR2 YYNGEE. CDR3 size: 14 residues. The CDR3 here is CASSVETGGQTQYF. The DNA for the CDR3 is TGTGCCAGCAGCGTAGAGACAGGGGGTCAGACCCAGTACTTC.

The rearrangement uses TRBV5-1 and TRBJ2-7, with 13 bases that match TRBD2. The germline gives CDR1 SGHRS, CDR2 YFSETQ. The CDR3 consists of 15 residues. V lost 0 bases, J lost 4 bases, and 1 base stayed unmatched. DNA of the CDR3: TGCGCCAGCAGCTTGGGACTAGCGGGGGGTTACGAGCAGTACTTC. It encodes CASSLGLAGGYEQYF.

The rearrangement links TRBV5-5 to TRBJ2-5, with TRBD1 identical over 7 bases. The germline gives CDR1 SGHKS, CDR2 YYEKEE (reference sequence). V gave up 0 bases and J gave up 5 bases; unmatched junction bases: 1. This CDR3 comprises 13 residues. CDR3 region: CASSLEGGETQYF. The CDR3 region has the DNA TGTGCCAGCAGCTTGGAAGGGGGCGAGACCCAGTACTTC. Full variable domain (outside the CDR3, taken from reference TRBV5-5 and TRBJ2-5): DAGVTQSPTHLIKTRGQQVTLRCSPISGHKSVSWYQQVLGQGPQFIFQYYEKEERGRGNFPDRFSARQFPNYSSELNVNALLLGDSALYLCASSLEGGETQYFGPGTRLLVL.

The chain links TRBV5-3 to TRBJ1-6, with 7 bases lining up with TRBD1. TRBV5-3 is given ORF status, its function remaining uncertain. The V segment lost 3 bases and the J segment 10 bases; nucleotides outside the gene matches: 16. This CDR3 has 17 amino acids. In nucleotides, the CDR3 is TGTGCCAGAAGCTGGGGCACAGGGGTTCAGAGGCACTCACCCCTCCACTTT. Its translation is CARSWGTGVQRHSPLHF.

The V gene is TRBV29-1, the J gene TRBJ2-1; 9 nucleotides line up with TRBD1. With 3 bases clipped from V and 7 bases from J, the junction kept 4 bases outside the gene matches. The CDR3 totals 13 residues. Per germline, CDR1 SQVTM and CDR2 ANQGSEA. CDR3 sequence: CSVEGQGGNEQFF. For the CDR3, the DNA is TGCAGCGTTGAGGGACAGGGAGGGAATGAGCAGTTCTTC.

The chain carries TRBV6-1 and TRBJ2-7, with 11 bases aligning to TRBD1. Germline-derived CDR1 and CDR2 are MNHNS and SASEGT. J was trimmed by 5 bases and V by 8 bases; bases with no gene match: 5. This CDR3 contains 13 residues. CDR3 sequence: CASRGQGADEQYF. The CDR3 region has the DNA TGTGCCAGCCGCGGACAGGGGGCCGACGAGCAGTACTTC.

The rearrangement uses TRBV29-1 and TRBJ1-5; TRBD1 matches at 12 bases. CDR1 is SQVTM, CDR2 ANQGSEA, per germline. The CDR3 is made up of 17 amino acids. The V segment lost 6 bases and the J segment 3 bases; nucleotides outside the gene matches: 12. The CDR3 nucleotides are TGCAGCGTGAGCTCCACGGGGACAGGGGGCGACAATCAGCCCCAGCATTTT. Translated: CSVSSTGTGGDNQPQHF.